Given below is one TCR beta chain in context. No antigen is known for it. This specimen comes from a study of blood T cells in healthy people across ages. The use of a sample-barcoded 5' primer and a J-beta primer mix characterized a second PCR of about 7 to 12 cycles. TCRdb fed the 5' RACE reads into MiXCR, producing one record per CDR3 protein. This sample has 700,000 to 900,000 distinct CDR3 sequences, with 20% to 30% found just once. Overall study results and limits: Total diversity from one million sequenced T cells was likely underestimated.

V was cut by 5 bases and J by 5 bases, with 19 bases left in between. Germline V lookup: CDR1 SGHRS, CDR2 YFSETQ. This CDR3 is built from 15 residues. The same sample was also studied in work on T cells of mothers and their children.

The sample comprised blood. This clonotype was obtained from a boy younger than 18 in good health. V usage is TRBV5-1 and J usage is TRBJ2-5, with D perhaps matching TRBD2 (6 bases). For the CDR3, the DNA is TGCGCCAGCAGTCTCTCCGGGACTGCGAAGGAGACCCAGTACTTC. Amino acid sequence: CASSLSGTAKETQYF.